The clone carrying this T cell receptor beta chain has just a few counts. Antigen unknown. The entry originates in a study of neoadjuvant anti-PD-1 for oral cavity cancer. Trimming took off 2 bases at V and 5 bases at J, with 13 bases between the two ends. CDR1 SGHRS and CDR2 YFSETQ come from the germline V gene. The CDR3 spans 14 residues. Some clones are missing from TCRdb's copy, which holds only in-frame ones; the method was immunoSEQ multiplex PCR. The data contain 13,000 or so clones, about 70% of them seen just once; the ten biggest clones take up around 2.3%. Regarding time point: after neoadjuvant nivolumab, at surgical resection. Broader study findings: Treg/Th17 ratio rose with pretreatment blood and fell with post-treatment tumor TCRbeta clonality. TCR analyses covered only a few patients per response group.

The material was PBMCs, obtained after nivolumab (anti-PD-1) treatment. The chain recombines TRBV5-1 with TRBJ1-1, with D possibly matching TRBD1 (6 bases). The receptor was derived from a person between 35 and 79 years old with oral cavity squamous cell carcinoma. The CDR3 nucleotides are TGCGCCAGCAGCTTACAGGGAGTTAGAACTGAAGCTTTCTTT. Its translation is CASSLQGVRTEAFF. Supplemented by reference TRBV5-1 and TRBJ1-1, the full variable domain reads KAGVTQTPRYLIKTRGQQVTLSCSPISGHRSVSWYQQTPGQGLQFLFEYFSETQRNKGNFPGRFSGRQFSNSRSEMNVSTLELGDSALYLCASSLQGVRTEAFFGQGTRLTVV.